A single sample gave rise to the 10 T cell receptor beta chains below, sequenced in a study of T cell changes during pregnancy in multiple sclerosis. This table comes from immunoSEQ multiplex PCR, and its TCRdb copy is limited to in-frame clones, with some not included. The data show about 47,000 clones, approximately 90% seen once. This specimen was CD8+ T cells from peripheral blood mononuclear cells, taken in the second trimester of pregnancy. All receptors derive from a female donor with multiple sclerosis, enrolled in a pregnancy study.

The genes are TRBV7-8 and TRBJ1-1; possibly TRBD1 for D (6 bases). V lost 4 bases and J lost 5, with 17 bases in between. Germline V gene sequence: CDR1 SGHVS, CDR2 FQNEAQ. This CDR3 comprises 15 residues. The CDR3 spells CASSSDGGGGTEAFF. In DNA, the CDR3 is TGTGCCAGCAGCTCCGATGGGGGCGGAGGAACTGAAGCTTTCTTT. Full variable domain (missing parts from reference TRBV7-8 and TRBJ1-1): GAGVSQSPRYKVAKRGQDVALRCDPISGHVSLFWYQQALGQGPEFLTYFQNEAQLDKSGLPSDRFFAERPEGSVSTLKIQRTQQEDSAVYLCASSSDGGGGTEAFFGQGTRLTVV.

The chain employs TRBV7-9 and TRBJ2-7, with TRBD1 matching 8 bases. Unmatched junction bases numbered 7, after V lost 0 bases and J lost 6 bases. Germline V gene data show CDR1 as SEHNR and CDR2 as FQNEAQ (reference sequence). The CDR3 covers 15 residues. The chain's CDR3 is CASSLARQGSGEQYF. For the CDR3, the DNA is TGTGCCAGCAGCTTAGCCCGACAGGGGTCGGGCGAGCAGTACTTC.

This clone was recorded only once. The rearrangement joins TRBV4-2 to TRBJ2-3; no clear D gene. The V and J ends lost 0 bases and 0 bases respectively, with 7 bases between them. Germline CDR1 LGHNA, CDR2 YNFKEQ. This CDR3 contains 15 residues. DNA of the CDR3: TGTGCCAGCAGCCAAGACTATTCTAGCACAGATACGCAGTATTTT. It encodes CASSQDYSSTDTQYF.

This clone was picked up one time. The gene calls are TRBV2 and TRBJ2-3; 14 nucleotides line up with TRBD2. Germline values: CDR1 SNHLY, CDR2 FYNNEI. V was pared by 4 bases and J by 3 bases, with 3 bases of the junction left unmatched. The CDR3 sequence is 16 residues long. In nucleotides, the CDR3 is TGTGCCAGCAGTGGGACTAGCGGGGGGTGGACAGATACGCAGTATTTT. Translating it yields CASSGTSGGWTDTQYF. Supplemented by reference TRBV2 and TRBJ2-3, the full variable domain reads EPEVTQTPSHQVTQMGQEVILRCVPISNHLYFYWYRQILGQKVEFLVSFYNNEISEKSEIFDDQFSVERPDGSNFTLKIRSTKLEDSAMYFCASSGTSGGWTDTQYFGPGTRLTVL.

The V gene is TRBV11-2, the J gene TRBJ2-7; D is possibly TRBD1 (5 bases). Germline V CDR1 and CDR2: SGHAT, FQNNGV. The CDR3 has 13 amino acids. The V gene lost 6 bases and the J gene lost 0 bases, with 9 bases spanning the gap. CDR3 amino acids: CASRTGTSYEQYF. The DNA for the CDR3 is TGTGCCAGCAGAACAGGTACCTCCTACGAGCAGTACTTC. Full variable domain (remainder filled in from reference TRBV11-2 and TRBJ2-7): EAGVAQSPRYKIIEKRQSVAFWCNPISGHATLYWYQQILGQGPKLLIQFQNNGVVDDSQLPKDRFSAERLKGVDSTLKIQPAKLEDSAVYLCASRTGTSYEQYFGPGTRLTVT.

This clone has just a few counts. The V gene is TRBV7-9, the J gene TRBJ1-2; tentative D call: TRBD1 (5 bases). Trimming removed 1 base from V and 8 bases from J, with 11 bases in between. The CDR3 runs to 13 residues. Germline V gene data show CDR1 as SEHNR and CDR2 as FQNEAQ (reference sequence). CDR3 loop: CASSLGGEMGYTF. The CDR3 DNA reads TGTGCCAGCAGCTTAGGGGGGGAGATGGGCTACACCTTC.

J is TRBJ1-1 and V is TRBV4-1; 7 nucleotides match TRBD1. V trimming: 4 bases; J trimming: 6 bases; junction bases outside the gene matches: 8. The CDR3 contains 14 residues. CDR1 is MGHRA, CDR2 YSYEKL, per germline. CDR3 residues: CASSPGGIFAEAFF. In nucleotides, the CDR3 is TGCGCCAGCAGCCCAGGGGGGATTTTCGCTGAAGCTTTCTTT.

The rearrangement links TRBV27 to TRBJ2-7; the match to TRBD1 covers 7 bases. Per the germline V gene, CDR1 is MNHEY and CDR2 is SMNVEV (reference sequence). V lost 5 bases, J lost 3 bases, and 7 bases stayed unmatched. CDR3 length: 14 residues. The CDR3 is CASSPGTVLYEQYF. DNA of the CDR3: TGTGCCAGCAGTCCCGGGACAGTACTCTACGAGCAGTACTTC.

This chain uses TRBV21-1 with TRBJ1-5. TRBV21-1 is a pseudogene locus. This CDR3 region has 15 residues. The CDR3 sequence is CASSADRESNQPQHF. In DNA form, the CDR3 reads TGTGCCAGCAGCGCAGACCGGGAAAGCAATCAGCCCCAGCATTTT.

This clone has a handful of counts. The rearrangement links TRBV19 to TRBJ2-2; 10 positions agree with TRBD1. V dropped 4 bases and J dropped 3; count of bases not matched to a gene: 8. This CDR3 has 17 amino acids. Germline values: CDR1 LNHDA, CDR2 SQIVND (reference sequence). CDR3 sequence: CASSKAFGQGDTGELFF. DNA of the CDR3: TGTGCCAGTAGTAAAGCGTTCGGACAGGGGGACACCGGGGAGCTGTTTTTT.